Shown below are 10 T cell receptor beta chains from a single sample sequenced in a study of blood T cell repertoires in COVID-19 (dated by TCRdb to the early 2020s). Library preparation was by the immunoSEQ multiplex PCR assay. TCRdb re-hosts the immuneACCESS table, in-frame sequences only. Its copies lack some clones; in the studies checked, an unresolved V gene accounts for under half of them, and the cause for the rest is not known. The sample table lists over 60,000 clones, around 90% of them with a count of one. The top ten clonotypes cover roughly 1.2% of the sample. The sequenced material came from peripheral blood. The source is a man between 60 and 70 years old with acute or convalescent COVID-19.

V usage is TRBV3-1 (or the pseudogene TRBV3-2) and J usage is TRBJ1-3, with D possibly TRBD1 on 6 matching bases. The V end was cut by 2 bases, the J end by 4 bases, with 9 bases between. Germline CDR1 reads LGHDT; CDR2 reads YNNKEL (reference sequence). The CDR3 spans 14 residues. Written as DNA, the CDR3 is TGTGCCAGCAGCCAATCAGGGACAGGAAACACCATATATTTT. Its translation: CASSQSGTGNTIYF.

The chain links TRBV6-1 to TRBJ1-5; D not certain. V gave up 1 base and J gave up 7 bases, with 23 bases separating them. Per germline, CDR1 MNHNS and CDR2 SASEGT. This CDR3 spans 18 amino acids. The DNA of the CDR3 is TGTGCCAGCAGTGAAGGCCCGGGAGGGCTGCCCTTAAGACAGCCCCAGCATTTT. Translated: CASSEGPGGLPLRQPQHF.

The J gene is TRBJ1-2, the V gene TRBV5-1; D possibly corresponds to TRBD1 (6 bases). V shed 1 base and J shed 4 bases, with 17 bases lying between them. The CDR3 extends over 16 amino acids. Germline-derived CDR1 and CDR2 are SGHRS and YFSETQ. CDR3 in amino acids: CASSLYWDTDSYGYTF. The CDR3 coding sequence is TGCGCCAGCAGCTTGTACTGGGACACAGACTCCTATGGCTACACCTTC.

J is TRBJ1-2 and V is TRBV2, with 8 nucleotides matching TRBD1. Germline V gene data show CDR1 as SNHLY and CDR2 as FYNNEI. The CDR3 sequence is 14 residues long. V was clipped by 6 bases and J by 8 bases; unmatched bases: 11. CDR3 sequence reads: CASSRDRGGGGYTF. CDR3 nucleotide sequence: TGTGCCAGCAGCCGAGACAGGGGAGGAGGGGGCTACACCTTC.

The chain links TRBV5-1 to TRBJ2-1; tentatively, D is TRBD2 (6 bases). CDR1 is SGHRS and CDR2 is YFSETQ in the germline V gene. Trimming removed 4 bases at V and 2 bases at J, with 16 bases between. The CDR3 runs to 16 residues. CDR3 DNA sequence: TGCGCCAGCAGCGGCGTAATGGGGGGAACCTACAATGAGCAGTTCTTC. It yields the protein CASSGVMGGTYNEQFF.

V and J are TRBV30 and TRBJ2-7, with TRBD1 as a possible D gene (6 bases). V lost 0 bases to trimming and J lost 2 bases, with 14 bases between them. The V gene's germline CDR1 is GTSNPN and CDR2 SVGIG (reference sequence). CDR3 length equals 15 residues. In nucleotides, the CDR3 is TGTGCCTGGAGTGTAACTGGGCAGGGGACCTACGAGCAGTACTTC. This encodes CAWSVTGQGTYEQYF. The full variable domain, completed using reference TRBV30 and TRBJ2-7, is SQTIHQWPATLVQPVGSPLSLECTVEGTSNPNLYWYRQAAGRGLQLLFYSVGIGQISSEVPQNLSASRPQDRQFILSSKKLLLSDSGFYLCAWSVTGQGTYEQYFGPGTRLTVT.

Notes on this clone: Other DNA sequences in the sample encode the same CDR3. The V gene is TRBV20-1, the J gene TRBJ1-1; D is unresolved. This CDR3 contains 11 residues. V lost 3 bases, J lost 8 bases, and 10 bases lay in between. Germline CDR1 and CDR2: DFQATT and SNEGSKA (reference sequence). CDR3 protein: CSASRQREAFF. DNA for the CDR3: TGCAGTGCTAGTCGCCAGAGGGAAGCTTTCTTT.

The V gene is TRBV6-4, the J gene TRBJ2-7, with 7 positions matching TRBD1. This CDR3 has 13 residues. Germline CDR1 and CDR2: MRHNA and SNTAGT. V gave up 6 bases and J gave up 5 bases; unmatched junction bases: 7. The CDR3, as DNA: TGTGCCAGCAGCCCGGACAGGTGGGACGAGCAGTACTTC. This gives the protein CASSPDRWDEQYF.

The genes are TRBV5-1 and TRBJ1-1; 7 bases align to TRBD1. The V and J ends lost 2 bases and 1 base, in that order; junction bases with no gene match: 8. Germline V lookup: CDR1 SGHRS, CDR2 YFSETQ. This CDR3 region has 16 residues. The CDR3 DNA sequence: TGCGCCAGCAGCTTAACAGGGGACGGGGGGAACACTGAAGCTTTCTTT. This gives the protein CASSLTGDGGNTEAFF.

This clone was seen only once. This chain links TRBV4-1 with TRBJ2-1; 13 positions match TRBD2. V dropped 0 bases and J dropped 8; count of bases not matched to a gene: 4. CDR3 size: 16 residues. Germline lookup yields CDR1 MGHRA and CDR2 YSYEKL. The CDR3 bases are TGCGCCAGCAGCCAAGAAGGACTAGCGGGGGCCGATGAGCAGTTCTTC. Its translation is CASSQEGLAGADEQFF.